The clone carrying this TCR beta chain occurred many times. The antigen is not known. Based on CD45RO/CCR7/CD25/CD127/CD95/CD27, CD4+ regulatory, stem cell-like memory, naive and central memory cells were sorted. Reverse transcribing all isolated RNA meant expressed TCRB transcripts were sequenced. Only in-frame clones appear in the TCRdb table, and some are missing; sequencing was by immunoSEQ multiplex PCR. The repertoire holds some 190,000 clones, with 6.5% to 8.5% as singletons. Germline V gene data show CDR1 as MDHEN and CDR2 as SYDVKM. Trimming cost V 3 bases and J 2 bases, with 14 bases left between them. The length of the CDR3 is 15 residues. This sample was taken from a study of beta chain features in type 1 diabetes. At the level of the study: Patients shared similar age, gender and cell yields with healthy donors. Examination of sorted cells across all samples involved over 95 million cells.

Whole-study findings and limits: VDJ junctions sequenced from type 1 diabetes patients showed fewer insertions and more deletions. All four CD4+ subsets of Type 1 diabetes patients contained TCRB CDR3s that were moderately but significantly shorter.

The V gene is TRBV28, the J gene TRBJ2-7, with D tentatively TRBD2 (5 bases). The specimen sequenced was central memory CD4+ T cells from blood. The receptor was derived from a man aged 18-30 years with type 1 diabetes. The CDR3 DNA follows: TGTGCCAGCAGTTTGCCGGGGAAAGGCACCTACGAGCAGTACTTC. Protein sequence: CASSLPGKGTYEQYF.